This paragraph reports one TCR beta chain. This clonotype was counted between two and nine times. Its recognized antigen is unknown. Base qualities were left out, and no much larger clone turns up one base away. The library was obtained by PCR. TCRdb records Illumina HiSeq 2500 as the sequencer. TCR library preparation used molecular barcoding, with unique molecular identifiers applied to normalize quantification of the TCRbeta repertoire. Using fastp at Q25 and MiXCR, TCRdb reprocessed the public reads and kept productive beta chains. Each CDR3 protein gets just one entry, which takes the most common genes and DNA from the rows behind it. Counted in this sample were a few hundred thousand distinct CDR3 sequences; 25% to 30% of them appeared once. The ten largest clones add up to about a third of the sample. What the treatment or condition label conveys for this sample: allogeneic hematopoietic cell transplantation with graft depleted of TCRalphabeta T cells and CD19 B cells. The transplant recipients were children given TCRalphabeta/CD19-depleted allogeneic hematopoietic cell grafts.

The data belong to a study of T-cell reconstitution after alpha-beta-depleted transplantation in children (dated by TCRdb to about 2016). About the study as a whole: The study quantitatively tracked T-cell immune reconstitution after TCRalphabeta/CD19-depleted allogeneic hematopoietic cell transplantation in children using TCR repertoire profiling.

General conclusions and limits of the study: The high TCRbeta diversity at day 60 in some patients was ascribed to recipient T cells and intrathymic progenitors that had survived conditioning. The apparently early alphabetaT-cell count recovery about two months after transplant was reportedly dependent on only several hundred rapidly expanded clones derived from non-depleted graft cells. Over the following months the frequencies of hyperexpanded clones went down, and after one year T-cell counts and TCRbeta diversity were mostly credited to newly produced T cells.

The sequence derives from a boy under two years old with Wiskott-Aldrich syndrome, due to receive a stem cell transplant. Specimen: PBMCs, collected before TCRalphabeta/CD19-depleted stem cell transplant.

CDR3 reads: CATSDPTPSERAGELFF. The DNA sequence follows: TGTGCCACCAGTGACCCAACCCCTTCGGAAAGGGCCGGGGAGCTGTTTTTT. The chain was built from TRBV24-1 and TRBJ2-2, with the D gene uncertain. Trimming at the junction amounts to 4 bases on V and 6 bases on J, and the germline ends lie 20 bases apart. The CDR3, from cysteine to phenylalanine, totals 17 residues. The DNA shown is the 51-base CDR3, in frame from base 1. Based on the germline V gene, the CDR1 and CDR2 sequences are KGHDR and SFDVKD.